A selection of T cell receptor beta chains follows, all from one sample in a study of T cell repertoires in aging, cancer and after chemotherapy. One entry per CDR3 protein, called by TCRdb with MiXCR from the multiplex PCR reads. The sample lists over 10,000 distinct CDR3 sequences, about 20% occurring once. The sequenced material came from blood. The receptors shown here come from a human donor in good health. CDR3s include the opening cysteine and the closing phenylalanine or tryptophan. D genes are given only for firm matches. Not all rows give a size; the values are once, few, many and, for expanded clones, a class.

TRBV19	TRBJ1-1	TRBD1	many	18	TGTGCCAGTGACCGGGACAGGGGATTAAGCGAAGTGAACACTGAAGCTTTCTTT	CASDRDRGLSEVNTEAFF
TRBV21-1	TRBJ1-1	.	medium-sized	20	TGTGCCAGCAGCAAAGCGCTACACAGGGGGCGTTTAGTAGTGAACACTGAAGCTTTCTTT	CASSKALHRGRLVVNTEAFF
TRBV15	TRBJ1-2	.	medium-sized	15	TGTGCCACCAGCAGAGGGGGTGCAGATGCCTATGGCTACACCTTC	CATSRGGADAYGYTF
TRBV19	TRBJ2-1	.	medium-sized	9	TGTGCCAATAAGCGTGAGCAGTTCTTC	CANKREQFF
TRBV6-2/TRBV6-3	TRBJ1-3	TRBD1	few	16	TGTGCCAGCAGACCCAGGGAACAGGGGGGAGGAAACACCATATATTTT	CASRPREQGGGNTIYF
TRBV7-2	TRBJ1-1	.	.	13	TGTGCCAGCAGCTCAAGAGCCGCCACTGAAGCTTTCTTT	CASSSRAATEAFF
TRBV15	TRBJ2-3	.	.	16	TGTGCCACCAGCAAAGGAGAGGGGCCCAGCACAGATACGCAGTATTTT	CATSKGEGPSTDTQYF
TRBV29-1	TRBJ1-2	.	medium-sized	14	TGCAGCGTCGAAACGGGGCGAGGGGTTGGTGGCTACACCTTC	CSVETGRGVGGYTF
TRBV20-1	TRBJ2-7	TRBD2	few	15	TGCAGTGCGTCGGGACTAGCGGGACCATACTACGAGCAGTACTTC	CSASGLAGPYYEQYF
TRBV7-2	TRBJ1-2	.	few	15	TGTGCCAGCAGCTTAGGGGAGGCGTCTAACTATGGCTACACCTTC	CASSLGEASNYGYTF
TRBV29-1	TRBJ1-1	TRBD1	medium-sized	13	TGCAGCGCTCATGGACAGGGCGGCACTGAAGCTTTCTTT	CSAHGQGGTEAFF
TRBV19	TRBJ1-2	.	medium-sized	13	TGTGCCAGTAGTCCGCGGACACAAACTGGCTACACCTTC	CASSPRTQTGYTF
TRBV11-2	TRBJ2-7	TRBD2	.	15	TGTGCCAGCAGCTCCTTTAGCGGGGGGGCCTACGAGCAGTACTTC	CASSSFSGGAYEQYF
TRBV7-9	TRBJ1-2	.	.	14	TGTGCCAGCAGCTTAGCCGGGGGTGACTATGGCTACACCTTC	CASSLAGGDYGYTF
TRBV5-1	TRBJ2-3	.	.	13	TGTGCCAGCCCCAGGGGAGGGACAGATACGCAGTATTTT	CASPRGGTDTQYF
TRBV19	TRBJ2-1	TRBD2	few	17	TGTGCCAGTAGTATTATGGGAGGGGGGACTAGCAGCGGTGAGCAGTTCTTC	CASSIMGGGTSSGEQFF
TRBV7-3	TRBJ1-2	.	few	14	TGTGCCAGCAGCTTGGGCGGGATGGACTATGGCTACACCTTC	CASSLGGMDYGYTF
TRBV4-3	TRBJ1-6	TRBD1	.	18	TGCGCCAGCAGCCATAGTAGGACAGGGGACCCCTATAATTCACCCCTCCACTTT	CASSHSRTGDPYNSPLHF
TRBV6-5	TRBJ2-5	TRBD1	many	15	TGTGCCAGCACCTCAAGGGTGAGGGGGCGGGAGACCCAGTACTTC	CASTSRVRGRETQYF
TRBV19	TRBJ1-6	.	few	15	TGTGCCAGTAGTATATCCGGGGCCGGTCCTTCACCCCTCCACTTT	CASSISGAGPSPLHF
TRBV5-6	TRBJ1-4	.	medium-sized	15	TGTGCCAGCAGCTTGATGGGGCAAATTAATGAAAAACTGTTTTTT	CASSLMGQINEKLFF
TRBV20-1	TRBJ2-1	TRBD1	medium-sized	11	TGCAGTGGCAGGGGGCTGAATGAGCAGTTCTTC	CSGRGLNEQFF
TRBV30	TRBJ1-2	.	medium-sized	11	TGTGCCTGGAGTGTGGGGGGCGGCTACACCTTC	CAWSVGGGYTF
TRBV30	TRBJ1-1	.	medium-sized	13	TGTGCCTGGAGTGTACGGCGTAGGGGGAAAACTTTCTTT	CAWSVRRRGKTFF
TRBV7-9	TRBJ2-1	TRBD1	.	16	TGTGCCAGCAGCCGGGACAGGGCCTCCCCCTACAATGAGCAGTTCTTC	CASSRDRASPYNEQFF
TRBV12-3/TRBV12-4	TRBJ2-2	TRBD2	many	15	TGTGCCAGCAGCCAAAGGACTAGCGGTACTTGGGAGCTGTTTTTT	CASSQRTSGTWELFF
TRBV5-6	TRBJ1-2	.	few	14	TGTGCCAGCAGCCCGGACAGTTTTTACTATGGCTACACCTTC	CASSPDSFYYGYTF
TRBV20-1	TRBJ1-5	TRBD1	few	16	TGCAGTGCTAGCGGGACAGGGACCCTTAGCAATCAGCCCCAGCATTTT	CSASGTGTLSNQPQHF
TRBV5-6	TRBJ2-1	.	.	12	TGTGCCAGCAGCTTTGGTAGGGGGGTGCAGTTCTTC	CASSFGRGVQFF
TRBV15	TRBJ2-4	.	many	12	TGTGCCACCAGCAGAGAGGGGGACATTCAGTACTTC	CATSREGDIQYF
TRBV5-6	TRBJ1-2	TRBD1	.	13	TGTGCCAGCAGCCCCGACAGGGGGGATGGCTACACCTTC	CASSPDRGDGYTF
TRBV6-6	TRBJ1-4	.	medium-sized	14	TGTGCCAGCAGTTACGGGACACTGGGAGGGGAACTGTTTTTT	CASSYGTLGGELFF
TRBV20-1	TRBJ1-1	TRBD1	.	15	TGCAGTGCTAATGTCGTTGACAGGGGATACACTGAAGCTTTCTTT	CSANVVDRGYTEAFF
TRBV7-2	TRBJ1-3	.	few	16	TGTGCCAGCAGCCACGACGGACACCTTCAGGGAAACACCATATATTTT	CASSHDGHLQGNTIYF
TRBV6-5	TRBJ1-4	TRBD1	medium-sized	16	TGTGCCAGCAGTTACTCATCGGGACAGTTAAATGAAAAACTGTTTTTT	CASSYSSGQLNEKLFF
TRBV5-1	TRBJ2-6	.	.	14	TGCGCCAGCAGTTTGGCCACTGGGGCCAACGTCCTGACTTTC	CASSLATGANVLTF
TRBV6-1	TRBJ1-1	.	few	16	TGTGCCAGCACGGATAAGGTTAGGAAGGCGAACACTGAAGCTTTCTTT	CASTDKVRKANTEAFF
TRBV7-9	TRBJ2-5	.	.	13	TGTGCCAGCAGCTTAGTCAGGGAAGGGACCCAGTACTTC	CASSLVREGTQYF
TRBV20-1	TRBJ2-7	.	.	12	TGCAGTGCTGCCCGAGATTCCTACGAGCAGTACTTC	CSAARDSYEQYF
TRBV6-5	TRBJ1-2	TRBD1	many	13	TGTGCCAGCAGTTGGTACAGGGGGCTAGGCTACACCTTC	CASSWYRGLGYTF
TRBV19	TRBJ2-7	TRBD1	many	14	TGTGCCAGTACCCTGACAGGGGGAGAGAACGAGCAGTACTTC	CASTLTGGENEQYF
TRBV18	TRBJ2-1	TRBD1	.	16	TGTGCCAGCTCACCACGAGACAGGGGTCTTTACAATGAGCAGTTCTTC	CASSPRDRGLYNEQFF
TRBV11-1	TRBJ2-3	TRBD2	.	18	TGTGCCAGCAGCTTAATGGCACTAGCGGGCTATCCGGGGGATACGCAGTATTTT	CASSLMALAGYPGDTQYF
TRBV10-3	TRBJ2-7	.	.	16	TGTGCCATCAGTGGAGGCCCAGGGGGAGGGACCTACGAGCAGTACTTC	CAISGGPGGGTYEQYF
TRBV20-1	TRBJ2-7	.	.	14	TGCAGTGCTGAACGACCGGGACGGTCCTACGAGCAGTACTTC	CSAERPGRSYEQYF
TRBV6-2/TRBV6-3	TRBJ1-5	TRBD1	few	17	TGTGCCAGCAGTCCGGGAAAGACCACAGGGGGCAATCAGCCCCAGCATTTT	CASSPGKTTGGNQPQHF
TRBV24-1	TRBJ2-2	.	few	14	TGTGCCACTGGACAGGGAGGGGACACCGGGGAGCTGTTTTTT	CATGQGGDTGELFF
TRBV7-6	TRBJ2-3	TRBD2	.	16	TGTGCCAGCAGCCTGGCCACTAGCGGCGAGGCAGATACGCAGTATTTT	CASSLATSGEADTQYF
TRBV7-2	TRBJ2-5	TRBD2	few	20	TGTGCTAGCAGCTTATACTGGCAGCCGGGACTAGCGGGGAGCCAAGAGACCCAGTACTTC	CASSLYWQPGLAGSQETQYF
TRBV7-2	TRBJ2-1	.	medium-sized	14	TGTGCCAGCAGCTTAGGCTGGGGAAGCAGCGAGCAGTTCTTC	CASSLGWGSSEQFF
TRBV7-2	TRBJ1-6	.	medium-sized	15	TGTGCCAGCAGCTTAGGGAGGGGGAACCATTCACCCCTCCACTTT	CASSLGRGNHSPLHF
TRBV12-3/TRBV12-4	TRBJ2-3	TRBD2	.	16	TGTGCCAGCAGACCCAGGACTAGCGGGGGGGCCACTACGCAGTATTTT	CASRPRTSGGATTQYF
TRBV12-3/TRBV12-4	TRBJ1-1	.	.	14	TGTGCCAGCATCTGGGGGAACAGGATCACTGAAGCTTTCTTT	CASIWGNRITEAFF
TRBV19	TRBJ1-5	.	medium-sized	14	TGTGCCAGTAGTATAGATTGGACCAATCAGCCCCAGCATTTT	CASSIDWTNQPQHF
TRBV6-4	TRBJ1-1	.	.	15	TGTGCCAGCAGGCGGGCAGGGTGGGGGAACACTGAAGCTTTCTTT	CASRRAGWGNTEAFF
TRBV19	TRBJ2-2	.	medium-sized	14	TGTGCCAGACATACAGGGTTATACACCGGGGAGCTGTTTTTT	CARHTGLYTGELFF
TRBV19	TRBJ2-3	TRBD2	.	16	TGTGCCAGTACCGAAACTGGGGGGGGGTTTGCAGATACGCAGTATTTT	CASTETGGGFADTQYF
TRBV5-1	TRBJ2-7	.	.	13	TGCGCCAGCAGCCCCGTGGGGACCTACGAGCAGTACTTC	CASSPVGTYEQYF
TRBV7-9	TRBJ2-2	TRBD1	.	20	TGTGCCAGCAGCTTAGGAGGGCCCGGGACAGGGGAGGGTAACACCGGGGAGCTGTTTTTT	CASSLGGPGTGEGNTGELFF
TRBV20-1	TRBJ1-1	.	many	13	TGCAGTGCTAGAGATAGAGGGAGGACTGAAGCTTTCTTT	CSARDRGRTEAFF